The 29 T cell receptor beta chains below were found in one sample sequenced in a study of blood T cell repertoires in COVID-19 (dated by TCRdb to the early 2020s). Library preparation used the immunoSEQ multiplex PCR assay. This immuneACCESS table, as held by TCRdb, lists in-frame sequences with V and J called but not all clones. Of the missing ones, under half trace to an unresolved V gene in checked studies; the others have no known cause. The sample contains more than 200,000 clones, around 82% of them found a single time. The biggest ten clones account for approximately 4.3% of the sample. The specimen sequenced was PBMCs or T cells enriched from blood (not recorded which). The receptors derive from a man younger than 40 with acute COVID-19.

The chain has TRBV5-6 and TRBJ2-7; 11 nucleotides match TRBD1. CDR1 and CDR2 (germline): SGHDT, YYEEEE. After removal of 2 bases from V and 6 bases from J, the junction contained 4 bases not matched to a gene. The CDR3 contains 14 residues. CDR3 amino acids: CASSLAGTGGEQYF. CDR3 sequence (DNA): TGTGCCAGCAGCTTAGCCGGGACAGGGGGCGAGCAGTACTTC.

V is TRBV28 and J is TRBJ1-1; 8 bases are shared with TRBD1. The ends lost 5 bases at V and 10 bases at J; junction bases unmatched: 3. This CDR3 has 11 amino acids. The germline V gene encodes CDR1 MDHEN and CDR2 SYDVKM. Written as DNA, the CDR3 is TGTGCCAGCAGTCCGCAGGGGGCAGCTTTCTTT. Encoded protein: CASSPQGAAFF.

To note about this clone: Other DNA sequences within the sample encode an identical CDR3. J is TRBJ2-6 and V is TRBV5-4, with 11 bases identical to TRBD1. V was pared by 5 bases and J by 2 bases, with 6 bases of the junction left unmatched. CDR3 length: 17 amino acids. Per germline, CDR1 SGHNT and CDR2 YYREEE (reference sequence). The CDR3 spells CASSSPGQGAGANVLTF. The CDR3 region has the DNA TGTGCCAGCAGTTCTCCGGGACAGGGGGCTGGGGCCAACGTCCTGACTTTC.

The rearrangement uses TRBV7-7 and TRBJ2-7, with D tentatively TRBD1 (5 bases). Per germline, CDR1 SSHAT and CDR2 FNYEAQ (reference sequence). V lost 1 base, J lost 2 bases, and 6 bases lay in between. The length of the CDR3 is 13 residues. In DNA form, the CDR3 reads TGTGCCAGCAGCTTAGGCAGGGCCTACGAGCAGTACTTC. Encoded protein: CASSLGRAYEQYF. The full variable domain, completed using reference TRBV7-7 and TRBJ2-7, is GAGVSQSPRYKVTKRGQDVTLRCDPISSHATLYWYQQALGQGPEFLTYFNYEAQPDKSGLPSDRFSAERPEGSISTLTIQRTEQRDSAMYRCASSLGRAYEQYFGPGTRLTVT.

The V gene is TRBV27, the J gene TRBJ1-4; D is unclear. This CDR3 contains 15 residues. The V end lost 4 bases, the J end lost 2 bases, and 11 bases lay between the germline ends. Germline V gene lookup returns CDR1 MNHEY and CDR2 SMNVEV (reference sequence). CDR3 bases: TGTGCCAGCAGTTCCTCAGGATCTACTAATGAAAAACTGTTTTTT. It yields the protein CASSSSGSTNEKLFF.

This chain links TRBV10-3 with TRBJ2-3; 11 nucleotides align to TRBD2. Germline CDR1 and CDR2: ENHRY and SYGVKD. The CDR3 covers 16 residues. V dropped 4 bases and J dropped 6; count of bases not matched to a gene: 9. The CDR3 region has the DNA TGTGCCATCAGTGTTGGAGGGGCTAGCGGGGGGGATACGCAGTATTTT. This sequence encodes CAISVGGASGGDTQYF.

The rearrangement links TRBV28 to TRBJ2-2; 8 nucleotides align to TRBD2. CDR3 length: 16 residues. Per the germline V gene, CDR1 is MDHEN and CDR2 is SYDVKM. Germline trimming cut 8 bases from V and 2 bases from J; bases unmatched to any gene: 10. The DNA for the CDR3 is TGTGCCAGCTGCCCAGCGGGGGCCGTTAACACCGGGGAGCTGTTTTTT. This sequence encodes CASCPAGAVNTGELFF.

This clone was seen a few times. The genes are TRBV4-2 and TRBJ1-2; 10 bases match TRBD1. Germline assignment: CDR1 LGHNA and CDR2 YNFKEQ. The CDR3 is 14 residues long. Trimming at V came to 1 base and at J to 6 bases, leaving 2 bases not matched to a gene. The CDR3 reads CASSQGDRGHGYTF. CDR3 in DNA: TGTGCCAGCAGCCAAGGGGACAGGGGCCATGGCTACACCTTC.

This sequence joins TRBV10-3 and TRBJ1-1; maybe TRBD1 (6 bases). V lost 0 bases and J lost 2, with 10 bases in between. The CDR3 spans 15 residues. CDR1 is ENHRY and CDR2 is SYGVKD in the germline V gene. The CDR3: CAISESGQLNTEAFF. Here the CDR3 DNA reads TGTGCCATCAGTGAGTCTGGACAGCTAAACACTGAAGCTTTCTTT.

The chain carries TRBV7-3 and TRBJ2-1, with TRBD1 identical over 7 bases. The CDR3 contains 15 residues. Germline CDR1 SGHTA, CDR2 FQGTGA. J gave up 9 bases and V 0 bases, and 8 bases lay outside the gene matches. As DNA, the CDR3 is TGTGCCAGCAGCTTAACGGCAGGGGGTTGGGGTGAGCAGTTCTTC. The encoded protein is CASSLTAGGWGEQFF.

This clone showed up just a few times. The gene calls are TRBV10-2 and TRBJ2-2; TRBD1 aligns across 7 bases. The junction had 0 bases not matched to a gene; V was cut back by 6 bases and J by 5 bases. Germline V gene lookup returns CDR1 WSHSY and CDR2 SAAADI. The length of the CDR3 is 12 residues. Here the CDR3 reads CASRTGTGELFF. For the CDR3, the DNA is TGCGCCAGCAGGACAGGGACCGGGGAGCTGTTTTTT.

This chain joins TRBV11-3 and TRBJ2-3; TRBD1 might be the D (6 bases). Germline V gene sequence: CDR1 SGHNT, CDR2 YENEEA. There are 16 residues in the CDR3. Trimming removed 1 base at V and 1 base at J, with 12 bases between. This CDR3 reads CASSLGPRGGTDTQYF. CDR3 nucleotides: TGTGCCAGCAGCTTAGGTCCCAGGGGAGGCACAGATACGCAGTATTTT.

The chain has TRBV7-9 and TRBJ1-2; D unclear. Germline values: CDR1 SEHNR, CDR2 FQNEAQ (reference sequence). This CDR3 has 10 residues. The V end lost 11 bases, the J end lost 8 bases, and 12 bases lay between the germline ends. CDR3 amino acids: CAGSFEGYTF. In nucleotides, the CDR3 is TGTGCCGGTAGTTTTGAGGGCTACACCTTC. Based on the CDR3 plus reference TRBV7-9 and TRBJ1-2, the full variable domain is DTGVSQNPRHKITKRGQNVTFRCDPISEHNRLYWYRQTLGQGPEFLTYFQNEAQLEKSRLLSDRFSAERPKGSFSTLEIQRTEQGDSAMYLCAGSFEGYTFGSGTRLTVV.

This clone was counted only a few times. The V gene is TRBV5-1, the J gene TRBJ1-2; TRBD1 aligns across 7 bases. V was pared by 4 bases and J by 4 bases, with 7 bases of the junction left unmatched. CDR1 and CDR2 (germline): SGHRS, YFSETQ. The length of the CDR3 is 14 residues. The CDR3 DNA sequence: TGCGCCAGCAGCACCGGCTCAGGGGGCTATGGCTACACCTTC. Its protein product is CASSTGSGGYGYTF.

The chain recombines TRBV5-5 with TRBJ1-6; D ambiguous. Germline V gene data show CDR1 as SGHKS and CDR2 as YYEKEE (reference sequence). The CDR3 is 12 residues long. The V end lost 5 bases, the J end lost 7 bases, and 7 bases lay between the germline ends. CDR3 region: CASRKENSPLHF. DNA of the CDR3: TGTGCCAGCAGGAAAGAGAATTCACCCCTCCACTTT. Filled out from reference TRBV5-5 and TRBJ1-6, the complete variable domain reads DAGVTQSPTHLIKTRGQQVTLRCSPISGHKSVSWYQQVLGQGPQFIFQYYEKEERGRGNFPDRFSARQFPNYSSELNVNALLLGDSALYLCASRKENSPLHFGNGTRLTVT.

V gene TRBV5-1 combines with J gene TRBJ1-2; 7 bases fit TRBD1. CDR1 and CDR2 from the germline V gene are SGHRS and YFSETQ. CDR3 size: 12 residues. The V and J ends lost 5 bases and 3 bases, in that order; junction bases with no gene match: 1. CDR3 nucleotide sequence: TGCGCCAGCAGTGACAGGGACTATGGCTACACCTTC. This translates into CASSDRDYGYTF.

The chain uses TRBV24-1 and TRBJ2-5; tentatively, D is TRBD2 (5 bases). The CDR3 consists of 13 residues. Germline CDR1 and CDR2: KGHDR and SFDVKD. The V end was cut by 11 bases, the J end by 7 bases, with 19 bases between. The CDR3 DNA sequence: TGTGCCATCAGACGGACGGAGGACGGGACCCAGTACTTC. Its protein is CAIRRTEDGTQYF.

V gene TRBV5-1 combines with J gene TRBJ1-3; TRBD1 might be the D (5 bases). This CDR3 contains 14 residues. The V end was cut by 6 bases, the J end by 0 bases, with 10 bases between. In germline, CDR1 is SGHRS, CDR2 YFSETQ. Written as DNA, the CDR3 is TGCGCCAGCAAGCGGGACTCCTCTGGAAACACCATATATTTT. It encodes CASKRDSSGNTIYF.

The chain employs TRBV6-5 and TRBJ2-2; TRBD1 matches at 9 bases. V dropped 4 bases and J dropped 7; count of bases not matched to a gene: 4. The germline V gene encodes CDR1 MNHEY and CDR2 SVGAGI. This CDR3 is built from 14 residues. The DNA for the CDR3 is TGTGCCAGCAGTTCCGGGACAGGGATCGGGGAGCTGTTTTTT. Protein product: CASSSGTGIGELFF.

The chain recombines TRBV2 with TRBJ1-2, with 10 bases aligning to TRBD1. With V trimmed by 4 bases and J by 5 bases, 7 bases remained unmatched. The CDR3 loop spans 15 amino acids. In germline, CDR1 is SNHLY, CDR2 FYNNEI. CDR3 nucleotide sequence: TGTGCCAGCAGTGGAAGACAGGGGGCCCTTTATGGCTACACCTTC. Protein: CASSGRQGALYGYTF.

The chain couples TRBV6-1 to TRBJ2-7; TRBD2 is a possible D gene (6 bases). V was trimmed by 2 bases and J by 2 bases, leaving 13 bases between them. The germline V gene encodes CDR1 MNHNS and CDR2 SASEGT. The CDR3 runs 15 residues. In nucleotides, the CDR3 is TGTGCCAGCAGTGAATTCGGGGGAACCGCCTACGAGCAGTACTTC. Amino acid sequence: CASSEFGGTAYEQYF.

The table lists this clone with a count of one. The V call is TRBV5-6, the J call TRBJ2-7, with TRBD1 matching over 8 bases. Germline values: CDR1 SGHDT, CDR2 YYEEEE. The CDR3 totals 14 residues. Trimming took 4 bases from V and 6 from J; bases not matched to a gene: 9. CDR3 DNA: TGTGCCAGCAGCCCTCCGGACAGGGCGGGCGAGCAGTACTTC. Its translation: CASSPPDRAGEQYF.

The gene calls are TRBV2 and TRBJ2-5, with D unresolved. Trimming cost V 2 bases and J 4 bases, with 11 bases left between them. The germline V gene encodes CDR1 SNHLY and CDR2 FYNNEI. CDR3 length: 14 amino acids. CDR3 residues: CASSEISRGETQYF. The DNA of the CDR3 is TGTGCCAGCAGTGAAATCTCCCGAGGAGAGACCCAGTACTTC. Supplemented by reference TRBV2 and TRBJ2-5, the full variable domain reads EPEVTQTPSHQVTQMGQEVILRCVPISNHLYFYWYRQILGQKVEFLVSFYNNEISEKSEIFDDQFSVERPDGSNFTLKIRSTKLEDSAMYFCASSEISRGETQYFGPGTRLLVL.

The rearrangement uses TRBV24-1 and TRBJ1-1; no clear D. CDR3 length: 19 residues. V lost 1 base to trimming and J lost 0 bases, with 20 bases between them. The germline gives CDR1 KGHDR, CDR2 SFDVKD. The CDR3: CATSDLGPFWRAMNTEAFF. CDR3 in DNA: TGTGCCACCAGTGATTTAGGACCCTTTTGGAGGGCCATGAACACTGAAGCTTTCTTT.

The V and J genes are TRBV10-1 and TRBJ1-5, with D possibly being TRBD1 (6 bases). V gave up 8 bases and J gave up 0 bases, with 17 bases separating them. The CDR3 spans 16 residues. Germline lookup yields CDR1 WNHNN and CDR2 SYGVQD (reference sequence). Here the CDR3 DNA reads TGCGCCAGCGATCAAGGGGACAAATATAGCAATCAGCCCCAGCATTTT. Its translation is CASDQGDKYSNQPQHF.

The genes are TRBV5-1 and TRBJ1-4; D unclear. Germline CDR1 and CDR2: SGHRS and YFSETQ. CDR3 length equals 13 residues. V gave up 0 bases and J gave up 3 bases, with 3 bases separating them. This CDR3 reads CASSLGANEKLFF. The CDR3, as DNA: TGCGCCAGCAGCTTGGGCGCTAATGAAAAACTGTTTTTT. The complete variable domain, with remaining parts taken from reference TRBV5-1 and TRBJ1-4, reads KAGVTQTPRYLIKTRGQQVTLSCSPISGHRSVSWYQQTPGQGLQFLFEYFSETQRNKGNFPGRFSGRQFSNSRSEMNVSTLELGDSALYLCASSLGANEKLFFGSGTQLSVL.

V and J are TRBV2 and TRBJ1-5, with TRBD1 as a possible D gene (6 bases). The CDR3 consists of 14 residues. Trimming removed 8 bases from V and 4 bases from J, with 15 bases in between. CDR1 and CDR2 (germline): SNHLY, FYNNEI. CDR3 sequence: CASAPEGGNQPQHF. In DNA form, the CDR3 reads TGTGCCAGCGCCCCAGAGGGGGGGAATCAGCCCCAGCATTTT.

V and J are TRBV19 and TRBJ1-5; 8 bases fit TRBD1. This CDR3 contains 14 residues. Trimming at V came to 4 bases and at J to 5 bases, leaving 4 bases not matched to a gene. In germline, CDR1 is LNHDA, CDR2 SQIVND (reference sequence). CDR3 sequence (DNA): TGTGCCAGTAGTACGGGACAGGTTTATCAGCCCCAGCATTTT. Translating gives CASSTGQVYQPQHF.

The rearrangement links TRBV7-2 to TRBJ1-4, with 7 bases identical to TRBD1. The CDR3 length is 14 residues. With V trimmed by 5 bases and J by 7 bases, 7 bases remained unmatched. Germline CDR1 reads SGHTA; CDR2 reads FQGNSA. This CDR3 reads CASSPQGSGEKLFF. In nucleotides, the CDR3 is TGTGCCAGCAGCCCACAGGGGAGCGGTGAAAAACTGTTTTTT.